The clone carrying this TCR beta chain was seen only a few times. What it recognizes is unknown. TCRdb processed the 5' RACE reads anew with MiXCR; each CDR3 protein has one entry. The sample records some 40,000 distinct CDR3 sequences, about 6.1% being singletons. This sample was included in a study of T-cell memory formation after mild COVID-19. On the study more broadly: For the most part, TCR clusters were specific to one donor.

Study-level findings and limits: Day 15 to 85 contractors were CD4/CD8 balanced; later expanders leaned CD4+. The finding that pre-infection memory included some responding clones suggested that cross-reactive memory joined.

CDR1 and CDR2 (germline): SGHRS, YFSETQ. Trimming shortened V by 3 bases and J by 3 bases, and 10 bases separated the two germline ends. CDR3 length: 13 residues. This clonotype was sampled from an adult who had mild COVID-19 (a few samples of this study predate the infection). Cell type and time point are not known. V gene TRBV5-1 combines with J gene TRBJ2-7, with a tentative D call TRBD1 (6 bases). Sequencing input: PBMCs or a T cell subset sorted from them (not recorded which). In DNA, the CDR3 is TGCGCCAGCAGCTATACAGGGATCTACGAGCAGTACTTC. The encoded protein is CASSYTGIYEQYF.